A single sample is the source of the 21 T cell receptor beta chains below, sequenced in a study of regulatory T cells in long-lasting Graves disease. Arm-PCR of CDR3 regions with iRepertoire HTBI primers generated TCR beta libraries. A single record per CDR3 protein comes from TCRdb applying MiXCR to the multiplex PCR reads. The table shows 420,000 or so distinct CDR3 sequences, with about a quarter occurring only once. Time point described: persistent/refractory GD, antithyroid drugs over 5 years with positive TRAb. The TCR library was made from RNA that had been extracted from PBMCs in TRIzol. This specimen consisted of peripheral blood mononuclear cells (PBMCs), obtained when the disease was refractory, from a patient treated with antithyroid drugs. These TCRs come from a female donor with Graves disease.

This clonotype showed up many times. The chain has TRBV6-1 and TRBJ1-1; D possibly corresponds to TRBD1 (6 bases). This CDR3 region has 17 residues. The germline V gene has CDR1 MNHNS and CDR2 SASEGT. With 1 base removed from V and 0 bases from J, the gap between germline ends came to 15 bases. CDR3 DNA sequence: TGTGCCAGCAGTGAAGAATTGCAGGGGCGGTTGAACACTGAAGCTTTCTTT. Its protein is CASSEELQGRLNTEAFF.

The CDR3 DNA sequence: TGTGCCAGCAGCGGACAGGGGTATGAGCAGTTCTTC. The encoded protein is CASSGQGYEQFF. This chain joins TRBV2 and TRBJ2-1; 9 positions agree with TRBD1. The CDR3 is made up of 12 amino acids. Germline trimming cut 6 bases from V and 8 bases from J; bases unmatched to any gene: 2. Per germline, CDR1 SNHLY and CDR2 FYNNEI. Filled out from reference TRBV2 and TRBJ2-1, the complete variable domain reads EPEVTQTPSHQVTQMGQEVILRCVPISNHLYFYWYRQILGQKVEFLVSFYNNEISEKSEIFDDQFSVERPDGSNFTLKIRSTKLEDSAMYFCASSGQGYEQFFGPGTRLTVL.

This sequence joins TRBV7-9 and TRBJ2-2; tentative D call: TRBD2 (6 bases). Trimming left V 2 bases short and J 6 bases short, with 16 bases between. CDR1 and CDR2 from the germline V gene are SEHNR and FQNEAQ (reference sequence). This CDR3 region has 16 residues. The CDR3 reads CASSLHADRLAGELFF. The CDR3 DNA sequence: TGTGCCAGCAGCTTACATGCTGATAGACTAGCCGGGGAGCTGTTTTTT.

Comments on this clonotype: This may stem from a read error, because a much larger clone lies one nucleotide away. The rearrangement uses TRBV20-1 and TRBJ2-7; the D call may be TRBD1 or TRBD2 (6 bases each). Per germline, CDR1 DFQATT and CDR2 SNEGSKA (reference sequence). The CDR3 contains 12 residues. CDR3 protein: CSARRGAYEQHF. For the CDR3, the DNA is TGCAGTGCTAGGAGGGGGGCCTACGAGCAGCACTTC.

This clonotype was picked up a small number of times. This chain joins TRBV19 and TRBJ2-2, with 15 bases aligning to TRBD2. This CDR3 comprises 17 residues. Losses at the gene ends were 4 bases for V and 1 base for J; bases not matched to a gene: 1. CDR1 is LNHDA and CDR2 is SQIVND in the germline V gene (reference sequence). Written as DNA, the CDR3 is TGTGCCAGTAGTAGGGGACTAGCGGGAGGGAACACCGGGGAGCTGTTTTTT. Translation gives CASSRGLAGGNTGELFF.

Remarks on this clonotype: This likely comes from a read error, as the CDR3 has no conserved phenylalanine or tryptophan at its end. The chain carries TRBV10-3 and TRBJ2-7; TRBD2 agrees at 10 bases. Germline loops: CDR1 ENHRY, CDR2 SYGVKD. This CDR3 is built from 16 residues. V lost 6 bases to trimming and J lost 5 bases; unmatched junction nucleotides: 13. CDR3 in DNA: TGTGCCATCAGCTCGAGGGCTAGCGGGAGTTTAGACGAGCAGTACCTC. Residues: CAISSRASGSLDEQYL.

This clonotype occurred many times. The rearrangement joins TRBV28 to TRBJ2-5; TRBD1 might be the D (5 bases). The CDR3 extends over 16 amino acids. The germline V and J ends were trimmed by 3 bases and 2 bases, with 16 bases remaining between them. Germline V gene lookup returns CDR1 MDHEN and CDR2 SYDVKM. The CDR3 region has the DNA TGTGCCAGCAGTTTGGTTATAGACAGTAAACAAGAGACCCAGTACTTC. Translation gives CASSLVIDSKQETQYF.

This clonotype came up many times. In nucleotides, the CDR3 is TGTGCCAGGGCCGGGACTAGCGGGAGCGGGTCAAAGACCCAGTACTTC. It yields the protein CARAGTSGSGSKTQYF. J is TRBJ2-5 and V is TRBV2, with 14 bases matching TRBD2. V was pared by 9 bases and J by 6 bases, with 12 bases of the junction left unmatched. This CDR3 is 16 amino acids long. Germline V gene sequence: CDR1 SNHLY, CDR2 FYNNEI.

In its sample, this clonotype was seen a few times. The chain couples TRBV20-1 to TRBJ1-1, with D possibly matching TRBD1 (6 bases). Germline V gene lookup returns CDR1 DFQATT and CDR2 SNEGSKA (reference sequence). CDR3 length: 13 amino acids. The CDR3 nucleotides read TGCAGGGCCCCGGGGGGCACTAACACTGAAGCTTTCTTT. The encoded protein is CRAPGGTNTEAFF.

Concerning this clonotype: A junction boundary mismatches the germline segment, possibly from a read error. The rearrangement joins TRBV19 to TRBJ2-5, with 10 positions matching TRBD1. Germline CDR1 and CDR2: LNHDA and SQIVND (reference sequence). The CDR3 sequence is 15 residues long. CDR3 sequence (DNA): TGTGCCACAACTAAGACAGGGGGCAGGGGAGAGATCCAGTACTTC. It encodes CATTKTGGRGEIQYF.

This clonotype was seen ten or more times. The J gene is TRBJ1-1, the V gene TRBV29-1; possible D gene TRBD1, 6 bases. This CDR3 region has 15 residues. Germline loops: CDR1 SQVTM, CDR2 ANQGSEA. V was cut by 5 bases and J by 3 bases, with 19 bases left in between. The CDR3: CSVYQGSGWDTEAFF. In DNA, the CDR3 is TGCAGCGTTTACCAGGGGTCGGGATGGGACACTGAAGCTTTCTTT.

This clonotype was seen many times. J is TRBJ2-7 and V is TRBV28; 12 bases map to TRBD1. Looked up from germline, CDR1 is MDHEN and CDR2 is SYDVKM. The CDR3 extends over 16 amino acids. Trimming took 4 bases from V and 5 from J; bases not matched to a gene: 9. In nucleotides, the CDR3 is TGTGCCAGCAGTTCTGCGGGACAGGGGGCCGGGAACGAGCAGTACTTC. It yields the protein CASSSAGQGAGNEQYF.

The rearrangement uses TRBV12-3 or TRBV12-4 and TRBJ1-1; D may be TRBD1 (6 bases). V was shortened by 6 bases and J by 2 bases, with 19 bases between the two germline ends. The CDR3 length is 16 residues. For the CDR3, the DNA is TGTGCCAGCAGCCCGGGGGGGCGTAGGGGAAACACTGAAGCTTTCTTT. The encoded protein is CASSPGGRRGNTEAFF.

This clonotype was seen only a few times. V usage is TRBV7-2 and J usage is TRBJ1-4; 10 positions match TRBD1. Looked up from germline, CDR1 is SGHTA and CDR2 is FQGNSA. V shed 5 bases, J shed 10 bases, and the junction held 7 bases outside the gene matches. The CDR3 is 14 amino acids. CDR3 loop: CASSLTGGDVKLFF. The CDR3 DNA sequence: TGTGCCAGCAGCCTGACAGGGGGCGACGTAAAACTGTTTTTT.

J is TRBJ2-7 and V is TRBV7-2, with TRBD1 matching over 9 bases. With V trimmed by 5 bases and J by 4 bases, 6 bases remained unmatched. The CDR3 sequence is 14 residues long. Germline V gene sequence: CDR1 SGHTA, CDR2 FQGNSA. In DNA form, the CDR3 reads TGTGCCAGCAGCGCGGGACAGGGTATTTACGAGCAGTACTTC. Translating it yields CASSAGQGIYEQYF.

This clonotype was seen many times. The chain links TRBV11-2 to TRBJ1-2; the D gene is possibly TRBD1 (6 bases). Trimming removed 5 bases at V and 3 bases at J, with 10 bases between. Germline V CDR1 and CDR2: SGHAT, FQNNGV. The CDR3 runs to 13 residues. The CDR3 DNA sequence: TGTGCCAGCAGCCAACAGGGAGACTATGGCTACACCTTC. It codes for CASSQQGDYGYTF.

As concerns this clonotype: A much larger clone sits a single nucleotide away, making a read error possible. The CDR3 end shows no conserved phenylalanine or tryptophan, and so a read error is likely. This chain connects TRBV28 to TRBJ1-2, with D hard to call. CDR1 and CDR2 (germline): MDHEN, SYDVKM. The V gene lost 7 bases and the J gene lost 8 bases, with 14 bases spanning the gap. There are 12 residues in the CDR3. Here the CDR3 reads CASTQKASGYTL. CDR3 nucleotides: TGTGCCAGCACCCAGAAGGCGTCCGGCTACACCCTC.

This clonotype was seen a few times. CDR3 protein: CAWSVRTLGTDTQYF. CDR3 DNA sequence: TGTGCCTGGAGTGTTCGGACATTGGGCACAGATACGCAGTATTTT. V is TRBV30 and J is TRBJ2-3; maybe TRBD1 (5 bases). Trimming took 0 bases from V and 1 from J, leaving 11 bases between them. CDR3 length equals 15 residues. Germline assignment: CDR1 GTSNPN and CDR2 SVGIG (reference sequence).

This clonotype was picked up many times. The chain has TRBV29-1 and TRBJ1-1; D perhaps matches TRBD1 (6 bases). Deletions cut 6 bases from V and 3 bases from J, with 14 bases between. Germline assignment: CDR1 SQVTM and CDR2 ANQGSEA. The length of the CDR3 is 13 residues. In DNA form, the CDR3 reads TGCAGCGTCAAGACAGGACAGCACACTGAAGCTTTCTTT. Amino acid sequence: CSVKTGQHTEAFF.

There are a few counts of this clonotype. The rearrangement joins TRBV9 to TRBJ2-3, with 7 bases lining up with TRBD1. The V segment lost 0 bases and the J segment 5 bases; nucleotides outside the gene matches: 6. Per germline, CDR1 SGDLS and CDR2 YYNGEE. The CDR3 totals 15 residues. This CDR3 is CASSVARQGKDTQYF. In DNA, the CDR3 is TGTGCCAGCAGCGTAGCTCGACAGGGCAAAGATACGCAGTATTTT.

The V gene is TRBV20-1, the J gene TRBJ2-5, with 10 nucleotides matching TRBD2. The length of the CDR3 is 13 residues. From germline, CDR1 is DFQATT and CDR2 SNEGSKA (reference sequence). Trimming at V came to 5 bases and at J to 4 bases, leaving 4 bases not matched to a gene. The CDR3 sequence: CSALAGARETQYF. CDR3 DNA: TGCAGTGCTCTAGCGGGAGCCCGAGAGACCCAGTACTTC.